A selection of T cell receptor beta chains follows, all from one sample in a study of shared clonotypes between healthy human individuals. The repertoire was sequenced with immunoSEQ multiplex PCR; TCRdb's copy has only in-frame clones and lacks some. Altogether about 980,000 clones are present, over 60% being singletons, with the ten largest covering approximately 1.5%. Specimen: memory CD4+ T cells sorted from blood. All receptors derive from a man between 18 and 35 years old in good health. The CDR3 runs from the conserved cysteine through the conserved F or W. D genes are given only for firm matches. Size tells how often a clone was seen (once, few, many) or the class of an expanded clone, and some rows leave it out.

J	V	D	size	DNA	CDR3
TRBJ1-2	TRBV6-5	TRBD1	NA	TGTGCCAGCAGACGAGCGGACAGGGGGCAGGATGGCTACACCTTC	CASRRADRGQDGYTF
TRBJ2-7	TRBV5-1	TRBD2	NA	TGCGCCAGCAGGGACCCTAGCGGAGAAATTTACGAGCAGTACTTC	CASRDPSGEIYEQYF
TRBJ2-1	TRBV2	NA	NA	TGTGCCAGCAGTGAAACATCTGGGGGCCACAATGAGCAGTTCTTC	CASSETSGGHNEQFF
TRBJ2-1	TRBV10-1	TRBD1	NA	TGCGCCAGCAGTGAGGGACAGGGGCACAATGAGCAGTTCTTC	CASSEGQGHNEQFF
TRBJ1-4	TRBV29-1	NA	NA	TGCAGCGCTTCGGATGCAACTAATGAAAAACTGTTTTTT	CSASDATNEKLFF
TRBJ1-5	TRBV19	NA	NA	TGTGCCAGTAGAAGGGAACCTTTACAGATTCAGCCCCAGCATTTT	CASRREPLQIQPQHF
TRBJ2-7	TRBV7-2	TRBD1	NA	TGTGCCAGCAGCTTAGGGACAGGGGATGACGAGCAGTACTTC	CASSLGTGDDEQYF
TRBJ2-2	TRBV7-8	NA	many	TGTGCCAGCAGCTTAGTCGGAGGGGGCCGCCTCGGCACCGGGGAGCTGTTTTTT	CASSLVGGGRLGTGELFF
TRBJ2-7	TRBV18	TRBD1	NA	TGTGCCAGCTCACGGTATATGACAGGGGGCTCCTACGAGCAGTACTTC	CASSRYMTGGSYEQYF
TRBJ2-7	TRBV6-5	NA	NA	TGTGCCAGCAGCCGGGACCCCGGGGAATCCTACGAGCAGTACTTC	CASSRDPGESYEQYF
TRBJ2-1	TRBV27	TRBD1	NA	TGTGCCAGCAGTCGAGTCCGGGACAGGGGAAAAAATGAGCAGTTCTTC	CASSRVRDRGKNEQFF
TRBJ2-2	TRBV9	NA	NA	TGTGCCAGCAGCGTTTCAGAGGGATACCCCGGGGAGCTGTTTTTT	CASSVSEGYPGELFF
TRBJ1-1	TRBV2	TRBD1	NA	TGTGCCAGCAGATCGACAGGGGGCTATACTGAAGCTTTCTTT	CASRSTGGYTEAFF
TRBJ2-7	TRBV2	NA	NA	TGTGCCAGCAGTTCGGGTGTTGACTACGAGCAGTACTTC	CASSSGVDYEQYF
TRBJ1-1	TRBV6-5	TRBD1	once	TGTGCCAGCAGTCGACAGGGGGCATCCACTGAAGCTTTCTTT	CASSRQGASTEAFF
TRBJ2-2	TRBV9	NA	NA	TGTGCCAGCAGCCCCCGTGGGACGCACATCACCGGGGAGCTGTTTTTT	CASSPRGTHITGELFF
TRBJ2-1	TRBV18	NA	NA	TGTGCCAGCTCACTCACAAGTACTAACAATGAGCAGTTCTTC	CASSLTSTNNEQFF
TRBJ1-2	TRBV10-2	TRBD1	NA	TGCGCCAGCAAGGGACAGGGAAGTCCTAGCGGTGGCTACACCTTC	CASKGQGSPSGGYTF
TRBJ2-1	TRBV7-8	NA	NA	TGTGCCAGCAGCTTAAAGGGAACAGGGACTTACAATGAGCAGTTCTTC	CASSLKGTGTYNEQFF
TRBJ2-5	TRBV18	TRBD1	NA	TGTGCCAGCTCACTATCGGGACAGGGGGAGACCCAGTACTTC	CASSLSGQGETQYF
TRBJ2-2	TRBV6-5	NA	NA	TGTGCCAGCTCAAGGCCGGGCACCGGGGAGCTGTTTTTT	CASSRPGTGELFF
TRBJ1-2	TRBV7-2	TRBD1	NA	TGTGCCAGCACCGGGACAGCCTATGGCTACACCTTC	CASTGTAYGYTF
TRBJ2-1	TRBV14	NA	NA	TGTGCCAGCAGCCAAACTAGCATCTACAATGAGCAGTTCTTC	CASSQTSIYNEQFF
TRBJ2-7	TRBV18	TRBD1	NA	TGTGCCAGCTCACCGTTGGGACAGGGTGCCTACGAGCAGTACTTC	CASSPLGQGAYEQYF
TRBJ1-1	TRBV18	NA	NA	TGTGCCAGCTCACCCAAACAGGGAAACACTGAAGCTTTCTTT	CASSPKQGNTEAFF
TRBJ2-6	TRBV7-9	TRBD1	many	TGTGCCAGCAGCCGCGGGACAGGGGTTGGTGGTTCTGGGGCCAACGTCCTGACTTTC	CASSRGTGVGGSGANVLTF
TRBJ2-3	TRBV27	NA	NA	TGTGCCAGCAGTCCGGGACTGTCTTACCCCACAGATACGCAGTATTTT	CASSPGLSYPTDTQYF
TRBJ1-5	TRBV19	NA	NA	TGTGCCAGTAGTATTGGGCCTAATCAGCCCCAGCATTTT	CASSIGPNQPQHF
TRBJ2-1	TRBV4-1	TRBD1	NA	TGCGCCAGCAGCCAACGACAGGGGTCCGGCTCCTACAATGAGCAGTTCTTC	CASSQRQGSGSYNEQFF
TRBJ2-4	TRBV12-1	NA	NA	TGTGCCAGCAGCGCCGAACAGACACTAGCCAAAAACATTCAGTACTTC	CASSAEQTLAKNIQYF
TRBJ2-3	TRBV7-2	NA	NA	TGTGCCAGCAGCTTAGGCGCAGGGGCCGGCGCAGATACGCAGTATTTT	CASSLGAGAGADTQYF
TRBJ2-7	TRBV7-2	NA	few	TGTGCCAGCAGCCAGTCAGAAGGGTTTGTCTACGAGCAGTACTTC	CASSQSEGFVYEQYF
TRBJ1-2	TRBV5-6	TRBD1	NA	TGTGCCAGCAGACCTACGGGACAGGGTACCTATGGCTACACCTTC	CASRPTGQGTYGYTF
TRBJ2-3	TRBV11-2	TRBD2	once	TGTGCCAGCAGCCCAGGACTAGCGGGAAACACAGATACGCAGTATTTT	CASSPGLAGNTDTQYF
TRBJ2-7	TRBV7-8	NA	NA	TGTGCCAGCAGCTTAGCCCAGACAGTAAGCGAGCAGTACTTC	CASSLAQTVSEQYF
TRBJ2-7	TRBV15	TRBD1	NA	TGTGCCACCAGCAGAGCCGGGACAGGGCCCTACGAGCAGTACTTC	CATSRAGTGPYEQYF
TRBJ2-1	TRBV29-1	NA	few	TGCAGCGCAACATTCTCCTACAATGAGCAGTTCTTC	CSATFSYNEQFF
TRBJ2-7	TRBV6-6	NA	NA	TGTGCCAGCAGTTACCACCCGGACAGCTACGAGCAGTACTTC	CASSYHPDSYEQYF
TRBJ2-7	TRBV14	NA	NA	TGTGCCAGCAGCCCACAAGGGGGGTACGAGCAGTACTTC	CASSPQGGYEQYF
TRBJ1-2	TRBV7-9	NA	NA	TGTGCCAGCAGCCCCCTTGGACGGGAAGCTTTCTATGGCTACACCTTC	CASSPLGREAFYGYTF
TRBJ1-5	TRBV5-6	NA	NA	TGTGCCAGCAGCTTGAAAGGGTTATGGGGCAATCAGCCCCAGCATTTT	CASSLKGLWGNQPQHF
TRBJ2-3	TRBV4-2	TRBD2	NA	TGTGCCAGCCAACGCACAGCGGGGGAGACAGATACGCAGTATTTT	CASQRTAGETDTQYF
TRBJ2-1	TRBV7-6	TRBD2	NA	TGTGCCAGCAGCCTTGGCCTAGCGGGACTTTGGAGCAATGAGCAGTTCTTC	CASSLGLAGLWSNEQFF
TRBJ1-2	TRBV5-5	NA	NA	TGTGCCAGCAGCGAGGTTGCAGTCCCGATTAGCTACACCTTC	CASSEVAVPISYTF
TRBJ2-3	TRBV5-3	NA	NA	TGTGCCAGAAGCCAGGAGGGGCGGCGGGTCTCGAGCACAGATACGCAGTATTTT	CARSQEGRRVSSTDTQYF
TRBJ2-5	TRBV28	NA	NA	TGTGCCAGCAGTTCGTCGGGGTTACAAGAGACCCAGTACTTC	CASSSSGLQETQYF
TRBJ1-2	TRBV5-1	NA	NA	TGCGCCAGCAGCCCCGGCGGGGACGGCGGGTATGGCTACACCTTC	CASSPGGDGGYGYTF
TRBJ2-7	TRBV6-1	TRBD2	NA	TGTGCCAGCAGGAGACTAGCGGCTACCTACGAGCAGTACTTC	CASRRLAATYEQYF
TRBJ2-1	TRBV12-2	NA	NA	TGTGCAAGTCGCTTAGAAGACGGGAACAGGGCCAGTACGGAGCAGTTCTTC	CASRLEDGNRASTEQFF
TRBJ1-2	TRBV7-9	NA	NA	TGTGCCAGCAGCCCCGGGGAGAGGGGCTACACCTTC	CASSPGERGYTF
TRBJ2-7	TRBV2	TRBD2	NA	TGTGCCAGCAGTGAATTGACTAGCGGGAGTGTTGGCCGGGTTTATTTC	CASSELTSGSVGRVYF
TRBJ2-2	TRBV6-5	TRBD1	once	TGTGCCAGCAGACCACAGGGGAGAAGCGGGGAGCTGTTTTTT	CASRPQGRSGELFF
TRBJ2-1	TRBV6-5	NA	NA	TGTGCCAGCAGTTCGGAGTACAATGAGCAGTTCTTC	CASSSEYNEQFF
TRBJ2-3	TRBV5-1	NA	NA	TGCGCCAGCAGTTTAGCGTCCGGGGTTAGCACAGATACGCAGTATTTT	CASSLASGVSTDTQYF
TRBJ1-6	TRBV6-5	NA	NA	TGTGCCAGCAGTTACCAGAAAGCAAGCTCTAATTCACCCCTCCACTTT	CASSYQKASSNSPLHF